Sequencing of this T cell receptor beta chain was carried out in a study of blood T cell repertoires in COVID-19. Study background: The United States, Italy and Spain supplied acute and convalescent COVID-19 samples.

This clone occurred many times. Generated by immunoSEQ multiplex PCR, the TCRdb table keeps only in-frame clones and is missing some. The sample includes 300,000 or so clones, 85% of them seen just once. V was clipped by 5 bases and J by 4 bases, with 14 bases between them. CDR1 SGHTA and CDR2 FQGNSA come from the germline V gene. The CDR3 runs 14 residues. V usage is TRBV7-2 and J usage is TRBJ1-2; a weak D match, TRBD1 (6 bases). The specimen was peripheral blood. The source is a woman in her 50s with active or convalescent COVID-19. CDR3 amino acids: CASSANRDPYGYTF. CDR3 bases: TGTGCCAGCAGCGCAAACAGGGATCCCTATGGCTACACCTTC.